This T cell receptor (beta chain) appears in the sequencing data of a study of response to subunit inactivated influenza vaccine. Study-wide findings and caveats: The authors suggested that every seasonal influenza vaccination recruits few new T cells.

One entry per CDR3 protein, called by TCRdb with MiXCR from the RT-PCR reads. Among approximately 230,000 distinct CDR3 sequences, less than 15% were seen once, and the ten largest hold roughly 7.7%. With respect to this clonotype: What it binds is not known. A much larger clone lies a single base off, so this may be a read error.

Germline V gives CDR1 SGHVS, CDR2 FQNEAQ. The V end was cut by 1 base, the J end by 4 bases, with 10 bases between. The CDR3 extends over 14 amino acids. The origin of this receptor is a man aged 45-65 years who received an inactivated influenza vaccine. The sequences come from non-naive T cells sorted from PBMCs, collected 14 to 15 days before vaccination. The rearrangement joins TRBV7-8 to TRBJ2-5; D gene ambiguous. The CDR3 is CASSLVAGLETQYF. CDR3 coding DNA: TGTGCCAGCAGCTTAGTGGCAGGCCTAGAGACCCAGTACTTC. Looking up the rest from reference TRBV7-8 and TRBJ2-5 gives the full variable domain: GAGVSQSPRYKVAKRGQDVALRCDPISGHVSLFWYQQALGQGPEFLTYFQNEAQLDKSGLPSDRFFAERPEGSVSTLKIQRTQQEDSAVYLCASSLVAGLETQYFGPGTRLLVL.